Listed here are 11 T cell receptor beta chains from one sample, sequenced in a study of blood T cell repertoires in COVID-19. The data were produced by immunoSEQ multiplex PCR, yet TCRdb's version contains in-frame clones alone and is incomplete. The table shows about 190,000 clones, with approximately 84% occurring only once. Material for sequencing was PBMCs or T cells enriched from blood (not recorded which). The receptors originated from a woman aged 30 to 39 who had recovered from COVID-19.

The chain couples TRBV5-5 to TRBJ2-1; no definite D call. The CDR3 spans 12 residues. The V end was cut by 0 bases, the J end by 7 bases, with 5 bases between. The germline CDR1 and CDR2 sequences are SGHKS and YYEKEE (reference sequence). The CDR3 reads CASSLGGNEQFF. CDR3 DNA: TGTGCCAGCAGCTTGGGAGGTAATGAGCAGTTCTTC.

Of note for this clone: An end of the junction does not agree with germline; a read error may underlie this. This chain links TRBV5-1 with TRBJ2-5, with 10 bases fitting TRBD2. This CDR3 is built from 16 residues. CDR1 and CDR2 (germline): SGHRS, YFSETQ. The CDR3 loop is CASSLDSSGRMSEYDF. The CDR3, as DNA: TGCGCCAGCAGCTTGGATTCTAGCGGGAGAATGAGTGAATATGACTTC.

The rearrangement links TRBV24-1 to TRBJ2-1, with D tentatively TRBD1 (7 bases). CDR3 length: 18 residues. The V and J ends lost 0 bases and 3 bases respectively, with 17 bases between them. CDR1 is KGHDR and CDR2 is SFDVKD in the germline V gene. Written as DNA, the CDR3 is TGTGCCACCAGTGATTTGGATCGGGGGACAGACAACTACAATGAGCAGTTCTTC. It specifies CATSDLDRGTDNYNEQFF.

The rearrangement uses TRBV6-5 and TRBJ1-4; D might be TRBD1 (6 bases). The CDR3 runs 13 residues. V lost 5 bases, J lost 6 bases, and 10 bases lay in between. Per germline, CDR1 MNHEY and CDR2 SVGAGI. The CDR3: CASSRDTYEKLFF. The CDR3 DNA is TGTGCCAGCAGTCGGGACACCTATGAAAAACTGTTTTTT.

The chain uses TRBV18 and TRBJ2-5; TRBD2 agrees at 7 bases. CDR1 KGHSH and CDR2 LQKENI come from the germline V gene. The V gene end was trimmed by 3 bases and the J gene end by 0 bases; junction bases not matched to a gene: 4. The CDR3 consists of 15 residues. The CDR3 region is CASSPQRGDQETQYF. The CDR3, as DNA: TGTGCCAGCTCACCCCAGCGGGGAGACCAAGAGACCCAGTACTTC.

The V call is TRBV4-2, the J call TRBJ2-3; 10 positions agree with TRBD2. The V gene end was trimmed by 6 bases and the J gene end by 4 bases; junction bases not matched to a gene: 10. The CDR3 length is 16 residues. Germline V CDR1 and CDR2: LGHNA, YNFKEQ. In nucleotides, the CDR3 is TGTGCCAGCAGTTTTAGCGGGGGGAGTGAGGCAGATACGCAGTATTTT. Its translation is CASSFSGGSEADTQYF.

The V call is TRBV9, the J call TRBJ2-3, with D maybe TRBD2 (5 bases). Germline assignment: CDR1 SGDLS and CDR2 YYNGEE. There are 13 residues in the CDR3. With 0 bases removed from V and 11 bases from J, the gap between germline ends came to 13 bases. CDR3 in amino acids: CASSVGGWTMQYF. For the CDR3, the DNA is TGTGCCAGCAGCGTAGGAGGGTGGACCATGCAGTATTTT.

J is TRBJ1-6 and V is TRBV5-1; TRBD1 might be the D (6 bases). CDR1 and CDR2 (germline): SGHRS, YFSETQ. The CDR3 runs to 18 residues. Trimming pared 2 bases from V and 7 bases from J, leaving 22 bases between. In DNA form, the CDR3 reads TGCGCCAGCAGCTTTGGTTTATGGGGGCCCCAAAGGAATTCACCCCTCCACTTT. Amino acids: CASSFGLWGPQRNSPLHF.

The V and J genes are TRBV18 and TRBJ1-3; perhaps TRBD1 as D (5 bases). CDR3 size: 14 residues. Germline CDR1 reads KGHSH; CDR2 reads LQKENI. Trimming pared 5 bases from V and 4 bases from J, leaving 12 bases between. CDR3 protein: CASSRTRGGNTIYF. The DNA for the CDR3 is TGTGCCAGCTCAAGGACAAGGGGAGGAAACACCATATATTTT.

The rearrangement joins TRBV2 to TRBJ2-1; 10 nucleotides agree with TRBD2. The CDR3 runs to 16 residues. V was clipped by 4 bases and J by 4 bases; unmatched bases: 7. The germline V gene has CDR1 SNHLY and CDR2 FYNNEI. The CDR3 region is CASSVELAGIYNEQFF. As DNA, the CDR3 is TGTGCCAGCAGTGTCGAACTAGCGGGGATATACAATGAGCAGTTCTTC.

The chain joins TRBV5-4 to TRBJ2-4, with 7 bases that match TRBD1. CDR1 and CDR2 from the germline V gene are SGHNT and YYREEE (reference sequence). The CDR3 has 17 residues. J gave up 0 bases and V 0 bases, and 6 bases lay outside the gene matches. DNA for the CDR3: TGTGCCAGCAGCTTGGCGGGACAGAGCCTAGCCAAAAACATTCAGTACTTC. Its protein product is CASSLAGQSLAKNIQYF.